A single sample gave rise to the 8 T cell receptor beta chains below, sequenced in a study of blood T cell repertoires in COVID-19. Some clones are missing from TCRdb's copy, which holds only in-frame ones; the method was immunoSEQ multiplex PCR. In the table there are roughly 250,000 clones, approximately 88% of which are singletons. The sample was PBMCs or T cells enriched from blood (not recorded which). The receptor set was obtained from a woman aged 40 to 50 with acute COVID-19.

The chain carries TRBV30 and TRBJ1-2; D might be TRBD1 (6 bases). Trimming left V 3 bases short and J 2 bases short, with 13 bases between. The CDR3 consists of 14 residues. Germline V gene data show CDR1 as GTSNPN and CDR2 as SVGIG (reference sequence). The CDR3 protein is CAWRETGRNYGYTF. The CDR3 bases are TGTGCCTGGAGGGAAACAGGGAGAAACTATGGCTACACCTTC.

The chain uses TRBV5-5 and TRBJ1-4; D remains unclear. Germline-derived CDR1 and CDR2 are SGHKS and YYEKEE (reference sequence). Between the trimmed V and J ends, which lost 0 bases and 8 bases, there was a span of 8 bases. The CDR3 loop spans 13 amino acids. The CDR3 DNA is TGTGCCAGCAGCTTGGCCCCTAGGGAAAAACTGTTTTTT. Protein: CASSLAPREKLFF.

The gene calls are TRBV28 and TRBJ1-1, with 8 bases aligning to TRBD1. CDR1 and CDR2 from the germline V gene are MDHEN and SYDVKM. The ends lost 6 bases at V and 4 bases at J; junction bases unmatched: 4. CDR3 size: 13 residues. In DNA form, the CDR3 reads TGTGCCAGCAGAAACACAGGGGGCACTGAAGCTTTCTTT. This sequence encodes CASRNTGGTEAFF. Complete variable domain (other parts from reference TRBV28 and TRBJ1-1): DVKVTQSSRYLVKRTGEKVFLECVQDMDHENMFWYRQDPGLGLRLIYFSYDVKMKEKGDIPEGYSVSREKKERFSLILESASTNQTSMYLCASRNTGGTEAFFGQGTRLTVV.

This rearrangement joins TRBV27 to TRBJ1-1, with D possibly TRBD1 on 6 matching bases. The V end was cut by 3 bases, the J end by 6 bases, with 14 bases between. The CDR3 is made up of 14 amino acids. Germline CDR1 MNHEY, CDR2 SMNVEV (reference sequence). The CDR3 loop is CASSFRTASAEAFF. The CDR3 DNA reads TGTGCCAGCAGTTTTAGGACAGCGAGCGCTGAAGCTTTCTTT.

This clone was counted a few times. V usage is TRBV5-1 and J usage is TRBJ1-6; D is undetermined. The CDR3 extends over 13 amino acids. Trimming cost V 5 bases and J 3 bases, with 6 bases left between them. Germline V gene lookup returns CDR1 SGHRS and CDR2 YFSETQ. Here the CDR3 reads CASRQNYNSPLHF. CDR3 bases: TGCGCCAGCAGACAGAACTATAATTCACCCCTCCACTTT. The full variable domain, with the rest looked up from reference TRBV5-1 and TRBJ1-6, is KAGVTQTPRYLIKTRGQQVTLSCSPISGHRSVSWYQQTPGQGLQFLFEYFSETQRNKGNFPGRFSGRQFSNSRSEMNVSTLELGDSALYLCASRQNYNSPLHFGNGTRLTVT.

This clone was seen a single time. The chain links TRBV5-6 to TRBJ1-1; no clear D gene. The V end was cut by 2 bases, the J end by 0 bases, with 8 bases between. This CDR3 region has 14 residues. Germline assignment: CDR1 SGHDT and CDR2 YYEEEE. In DNA form, the CDR3 reads TGTGCCAGCAGCTTAACCAGGTTGAACACTGAAGCTTTCTTT. Translated: CASSLTRLNTEAFF.

The count of this clone is one. The chain links TRBV30 to TRBJ1-4; weak D call: TRBD1 (6 bases). V lost 5 bases, J lost 5 bases, and 9 bases lay in between. This CDR3 is 12 amino acids long. The germline V gene encodes CDR1 GTSNPN and CDR2 SVGIG (reference sequence). This CDR3 is CAWDQGNEKLFF. The CDR3 DNA reads TGTGCCTGGGACCAGGGGAATGAAAAACTGTTTTTT. Supplemented by reference TRBV30 and TRBJ1-4, the full variable domain reads SQTIHQWPATLVQPVGSPLSLECTVEGTSNPNLYWYRQAAGRGLQLLFYSVGIGQISSEVPQNLSASRPQDRQFILSSKKLLLSDSGFYLCAWDQGNEKLFFGSGTQLSVL.

The V and J genes are TRBV6-2 or TRBV6-3 and TRBJ2-1, with TRBD2 matching 8 bases. This CDR3 spans 12 amino acids. Germline V gene lookup returns CDR1 MNHEY and CDR2 SVGEGT. J lost 9 bases, V lost 5 bases, and 3 bases had no gene match. In DNA, the CDR3 is TGTGCCAGCAGTAGCGGGAGCAGTGAGCAGTTCTTC. Protein product: CASSSGSSEQFF.